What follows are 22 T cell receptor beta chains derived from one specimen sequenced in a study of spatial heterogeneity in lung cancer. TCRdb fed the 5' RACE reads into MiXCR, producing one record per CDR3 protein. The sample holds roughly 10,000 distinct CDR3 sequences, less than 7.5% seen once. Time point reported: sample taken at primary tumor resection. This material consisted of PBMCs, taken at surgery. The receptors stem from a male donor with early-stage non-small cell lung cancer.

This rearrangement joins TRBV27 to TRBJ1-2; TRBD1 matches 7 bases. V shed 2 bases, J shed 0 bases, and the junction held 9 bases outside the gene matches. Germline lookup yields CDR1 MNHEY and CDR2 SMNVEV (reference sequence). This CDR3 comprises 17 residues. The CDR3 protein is CASSLARRGRTNYGYTF. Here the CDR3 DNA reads TGTGCCAGCAGTTTAGCCCGCAGGGGGAGAACTAACTATGGCTACACCTTC.

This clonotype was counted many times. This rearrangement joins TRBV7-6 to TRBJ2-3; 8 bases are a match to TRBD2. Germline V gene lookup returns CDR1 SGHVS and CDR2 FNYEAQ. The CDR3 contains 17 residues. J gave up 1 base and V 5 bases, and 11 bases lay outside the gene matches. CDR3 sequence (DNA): TGTGCCAGCAGCCACCAACTACTAGCGGTTGGCACAGATACGCAGTATTTT. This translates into CASSHQLLAVGTDTQYF.

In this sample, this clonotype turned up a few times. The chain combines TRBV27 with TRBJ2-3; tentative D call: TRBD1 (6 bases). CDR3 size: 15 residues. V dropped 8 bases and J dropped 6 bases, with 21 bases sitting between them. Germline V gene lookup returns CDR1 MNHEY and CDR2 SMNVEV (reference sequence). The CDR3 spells CASGYRVLSADTQYF. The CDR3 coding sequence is TGTGCCAGCGGGTACAGGGTATTATCGGCTGATACGCAGTATTTT.

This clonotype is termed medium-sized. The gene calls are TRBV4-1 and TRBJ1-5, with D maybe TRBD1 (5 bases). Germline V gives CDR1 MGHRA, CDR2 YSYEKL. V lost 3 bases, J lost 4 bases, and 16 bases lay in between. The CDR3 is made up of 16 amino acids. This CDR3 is CASSQGGSRVNQPQHF. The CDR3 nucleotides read TGCGCCAGCAGCCAGGGTGGGTCCAGGGTTAATCAGCCCCAGCATTTT.

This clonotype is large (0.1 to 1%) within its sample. CDR3 region: CASSFGGELFF. As DNA, the CDR3 is TGTGCCAGCAGCTTCGGCGGGGAGCTGTTTTTT. The chain employs TRBV7-9 and TRBJ2-2, with D uncertain. CDR1 is SEHNR and CDR2 is FQNEAQ in the germline V gene (reference sequence). Trimming took 3 bases from V and 7 from J, leaving 3 bases between them. CDR3 length: 11 amino acids.

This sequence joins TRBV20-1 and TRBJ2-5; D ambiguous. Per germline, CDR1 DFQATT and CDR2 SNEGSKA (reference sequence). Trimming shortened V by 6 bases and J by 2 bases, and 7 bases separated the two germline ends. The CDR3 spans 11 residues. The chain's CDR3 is CSATFQETQYF. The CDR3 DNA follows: TGCAGTGCGACCTTTCAAGAGACCCAGTACTTC.

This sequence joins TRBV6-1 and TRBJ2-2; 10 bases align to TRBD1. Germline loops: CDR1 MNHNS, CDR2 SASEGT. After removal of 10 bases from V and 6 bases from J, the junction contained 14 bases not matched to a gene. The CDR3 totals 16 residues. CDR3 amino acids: CAIQGPGQGSPGELFF. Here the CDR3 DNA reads TGTGCCATCCAAGGGCCGGGACAGGGGTCTCCCGGGGAGCTGTTTTTT.

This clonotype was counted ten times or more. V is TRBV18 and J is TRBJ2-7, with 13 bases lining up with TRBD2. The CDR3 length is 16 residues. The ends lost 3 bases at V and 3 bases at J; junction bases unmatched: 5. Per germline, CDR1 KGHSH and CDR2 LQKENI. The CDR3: CASSPRGTSGIYEQYF. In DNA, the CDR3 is TGTGCCAGCTCACCTCGAGGGACTAGCGGGATCTACGAGCAGTACTTC.

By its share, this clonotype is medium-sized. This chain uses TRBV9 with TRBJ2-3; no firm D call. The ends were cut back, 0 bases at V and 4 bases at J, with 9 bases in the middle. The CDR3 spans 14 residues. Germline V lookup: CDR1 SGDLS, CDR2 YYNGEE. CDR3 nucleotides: TGTGCCAGCAGCGTAGGAGGCGACCCAGATACGCAGTATTTT. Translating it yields CASSVGGDPDTQYF.

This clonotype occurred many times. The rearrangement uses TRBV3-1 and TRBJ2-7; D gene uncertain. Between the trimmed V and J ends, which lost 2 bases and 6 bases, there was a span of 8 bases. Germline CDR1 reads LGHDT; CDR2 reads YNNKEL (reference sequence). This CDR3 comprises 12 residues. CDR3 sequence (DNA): TGTGCCAGCAGCCAAATCAGTTCCGAGCAGTACTTC. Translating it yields CASSQISSEQYF.

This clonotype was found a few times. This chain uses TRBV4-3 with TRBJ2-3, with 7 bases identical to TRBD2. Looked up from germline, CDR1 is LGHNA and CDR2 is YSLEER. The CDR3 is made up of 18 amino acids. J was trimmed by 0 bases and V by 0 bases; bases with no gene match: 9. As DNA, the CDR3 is TGCGCCAGCAGCCAAGATCTGGCTAGCGGATCGAGCACAGATACGCAGTATTTT. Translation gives CASSQDLASGSSTDTQYF.

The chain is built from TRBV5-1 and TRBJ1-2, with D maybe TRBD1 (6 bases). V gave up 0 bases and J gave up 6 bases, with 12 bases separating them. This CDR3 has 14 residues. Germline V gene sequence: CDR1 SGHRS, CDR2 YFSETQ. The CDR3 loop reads CASSLASAGDGYTF. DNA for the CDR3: TGCGCCAGCAGCTTGGCCAGCGCAGGGGATGGCTACACCTTC.

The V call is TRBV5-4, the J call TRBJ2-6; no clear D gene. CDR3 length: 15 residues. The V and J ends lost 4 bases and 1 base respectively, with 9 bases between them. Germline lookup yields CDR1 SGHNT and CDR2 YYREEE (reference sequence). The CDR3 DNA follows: TGTGCCAGCAGCCTCGGCAGATCTGGGGCCAACGTCCTGACTTTC. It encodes CASSLGRSGANVLTF.

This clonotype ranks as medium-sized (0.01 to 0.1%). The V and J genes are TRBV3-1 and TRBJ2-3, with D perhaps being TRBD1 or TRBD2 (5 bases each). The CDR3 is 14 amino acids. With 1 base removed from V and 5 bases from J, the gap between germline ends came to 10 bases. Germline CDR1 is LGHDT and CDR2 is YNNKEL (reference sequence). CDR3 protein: CASSQGDRGDTQYF. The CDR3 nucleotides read TGTGCCAGCAGCCAAGGGGACCGAGGAGATACGCAGTATTTT.

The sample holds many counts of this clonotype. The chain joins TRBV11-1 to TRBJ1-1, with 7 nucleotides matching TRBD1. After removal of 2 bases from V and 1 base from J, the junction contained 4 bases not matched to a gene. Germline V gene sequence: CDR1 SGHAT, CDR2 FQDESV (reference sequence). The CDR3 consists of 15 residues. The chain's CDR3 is CASSLRTGANTEAFF. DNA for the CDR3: TGTGCCAGCAGCTTAAGGACAGGCGCGAACACTGAAGCTTTCTTT.

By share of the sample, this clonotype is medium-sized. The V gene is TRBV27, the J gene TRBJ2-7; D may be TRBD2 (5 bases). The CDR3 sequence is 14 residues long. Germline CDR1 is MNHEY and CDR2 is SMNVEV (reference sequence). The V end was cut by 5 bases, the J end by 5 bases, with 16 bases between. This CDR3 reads CASSPGVSLDEQYF. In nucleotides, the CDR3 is TGTGCCAGCAGTCCCGGGGTTTCCTTGGACGAGCAGTACTTC.

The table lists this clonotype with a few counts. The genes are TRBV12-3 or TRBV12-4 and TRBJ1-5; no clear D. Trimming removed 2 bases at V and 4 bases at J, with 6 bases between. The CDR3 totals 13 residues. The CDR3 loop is CASSLKANQPQHF. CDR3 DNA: TGTGCCAGCAGTTTAAAGGCGAATCAGCCCCAGCATTTT.

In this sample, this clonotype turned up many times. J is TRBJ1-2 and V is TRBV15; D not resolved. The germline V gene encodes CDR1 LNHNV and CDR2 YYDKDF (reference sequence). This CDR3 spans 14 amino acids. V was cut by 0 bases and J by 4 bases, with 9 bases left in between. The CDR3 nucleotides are TGTGCCACCAGCAGAGATCGGTCTTTCTATGGCTACACCTTC. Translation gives CATSRDRSFYGYTF.

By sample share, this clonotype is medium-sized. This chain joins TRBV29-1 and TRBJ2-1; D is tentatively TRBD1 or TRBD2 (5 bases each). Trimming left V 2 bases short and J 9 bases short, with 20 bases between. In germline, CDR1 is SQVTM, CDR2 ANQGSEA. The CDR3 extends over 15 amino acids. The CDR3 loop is CSVELGAVDGGEQFF. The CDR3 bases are TGCAGCGTTGAACTAGGGGCGGTGGACGGAGGTGAGCAGTTCTTC.

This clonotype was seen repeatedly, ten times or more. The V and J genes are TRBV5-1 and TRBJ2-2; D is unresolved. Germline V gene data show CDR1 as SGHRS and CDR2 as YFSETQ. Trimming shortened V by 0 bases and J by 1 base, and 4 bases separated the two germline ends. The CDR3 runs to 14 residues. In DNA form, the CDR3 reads TGCGCCAGCAGCTTGGCGGGGAACACCGGGGAGCTGTTTTTT. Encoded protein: CASSLAGNTGELFF. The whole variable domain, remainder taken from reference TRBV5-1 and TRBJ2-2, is KAGVTQTPRYLIKTRGQQVTLSCSPISGHRSVSWYQQTPGQGLQFLFEYFSETQRNKGNFPGRFSGRQFSNSRSEMNVSTLELGDSALYLCASSLAGNTGELFFGEGSRLTVL.

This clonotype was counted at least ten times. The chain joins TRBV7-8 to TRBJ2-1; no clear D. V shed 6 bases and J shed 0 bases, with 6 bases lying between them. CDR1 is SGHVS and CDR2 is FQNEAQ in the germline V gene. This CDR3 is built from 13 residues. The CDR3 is CASRASSYNEQFF. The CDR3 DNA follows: TGTGCCAGCAGGGCGTCCTCCTACAATGAGCAGTTCTTC.

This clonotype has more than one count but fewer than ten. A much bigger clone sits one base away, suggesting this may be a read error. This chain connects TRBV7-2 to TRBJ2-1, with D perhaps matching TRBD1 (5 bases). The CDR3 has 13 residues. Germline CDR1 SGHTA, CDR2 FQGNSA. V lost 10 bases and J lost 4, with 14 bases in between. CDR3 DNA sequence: TGTGCCAACAGTTTCGACAGATACAATGAGCAGTTCTTC. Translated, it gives CANSFDRYNEQFF.